This TCR beta chain comes out of a study of T cells in Graves' hyperthyroidism and ophthalmopathy. Authors of the study amplified TCR beta CDR3 regions from RNA transcripts. An initial round of RT-PCR targeting the TCR CDR3 relied on the HTBI primer set. Using its own MiXCR run on the multiplex PCR reads, TCRdb lists one record per CDR3 protein. The sample holds about 640,000 distinct CDR3 sequences, about a fifth seen once. PBMCs stemmed from approximately 9.1 ml fresh peripheral blood. V was cut by 1 base and J by 4 bases, with 13 bases left in between. The CDR3 is 15 residues long. Germline V CDR1 and CDR2: SGHRS, YFSETQ. Overall study findings and caveats: Ophthalmopathy, as predicted by the model, came a median about seven months after the prediction.

This clonotype was counted many times. Its specificity is not known. The sample was blood. The chain has TRBV5-1 and TRBJ2-3, with a weak D call TRBD2 (6 bases). The clonotype originates from a man aged 25-45 years with Graves' ophthalmopathy. The CDR3 protein is CASSLTAGTADTQYF. Here the CDR3 DNA reads TGCGCCAGCAGCTTGACTGCGGGAACAGCAGATACGCAGTATTTT. The full variable domain, rest sourced from reference TRBV5-1 and TRBJ2-3, is KAGVTQTPRYLIKTRGQQVTLSCSPISGHRSVSWYQQTPGQGLQFLFEYFSETQRNKGNFPGRFSGRQFSNSRSEMNVSTLELGDSALYLCASSLTAGTADTQYFGPGTRLTVL.